The TCR beta chain under discussion was sequenced for a study of T cells in Graves' hyperthyroidism and ophthalmopathy. Looking at the study overall: The blood sample was taken at first diagnosis, before treatment began. The study's findings and limits: Patients with ophthalmopathy were separated from those with stable hyperthyroidism by a 13 V-J model. Most thyroid clonotypes expanded above 0.001 appeared in blood too.

What was amplified from RNA transcripts were TCR beta CDR3 regions. HTBI primers drove first-round RT-PCR of the TCR CDR3. Each CDR3 protein gets one entry after TCRdb re-called the multiplex PCR reads with MiXCR. The table includes hundreds of thousands of distinct CDR3 sequences, about 17% detected once. There are many counts of this clonotype. Its antigen is not known. PBMCs were derived from around 10 ml fresh peripheral blood. The V gene end was trimmed by 3 bases and the J gene end by 7 bases; junction bases not matched to a gene: 11. Per germline, CDR1 KGHDR and CDR2 SFDVKD. This CDR3 has 16 amino acids.

The chain employs TRBV24-1 and TRBJ2-1; TRBD2 matches 7 bases. Sequences were obtained from blood. This receptor was obtained from a man aged 35 to 55 with Graves' hyperthyroidism. CDR3 bases: TGTGCCACCAGTGATCCGGGGATGAGGGAGGGTAATGAGCAGTTCTTC. This encodes CATSDPGMREGNEQFF.